The clone carrying this T cell receptor (beta chain) was counted a few times. The target antigen is unknown. As for time point: week 47, end of study. The vaccine gave 300 ug of a 20-mer mutant IDH1 peptide subcutaneously per dose. Across weeks 1, 3, 5, 7, 11, 15, 19 and 23, patients received a vaccination each time, eight in all. Profiled with immunoSEQ multiplex PCR; TCRdb holds only in-frame clones, not every one. The sample carries approximately 80,000 clones, 81% recorded once. This entry belongs to a study of a mutant IDH1 vaccine in newly diagnosed glioma. On the study more broadly: Former treatment meant radiotherapy, temozolomide, or both; the majority had gotten both. The study held visit V12 at week 35 and visit V13 at week 47.

With 4 bases clipped from V and 3 bases from J, the junction kept 2 bases outside the gene matches. Germline V CDR1 and CDR2: MNHNS, SASEGT. The CDR3 runs 13 residues. The gene calls are TRBV6-1 and TRBJ2-7; 8 positions match TRBD1. The clonotype originates from a man in his forties with glioma. Specimen: PBMCs, collected from a glioma patient whose treatment included an IDH1 peptide vaccine. CDR3 sequence: CASSGDRIYEQYF. The CDR3 DNA reads TGTGCCAGCAGTGGGGACAGGATCTACGAGCAGTACTTC.